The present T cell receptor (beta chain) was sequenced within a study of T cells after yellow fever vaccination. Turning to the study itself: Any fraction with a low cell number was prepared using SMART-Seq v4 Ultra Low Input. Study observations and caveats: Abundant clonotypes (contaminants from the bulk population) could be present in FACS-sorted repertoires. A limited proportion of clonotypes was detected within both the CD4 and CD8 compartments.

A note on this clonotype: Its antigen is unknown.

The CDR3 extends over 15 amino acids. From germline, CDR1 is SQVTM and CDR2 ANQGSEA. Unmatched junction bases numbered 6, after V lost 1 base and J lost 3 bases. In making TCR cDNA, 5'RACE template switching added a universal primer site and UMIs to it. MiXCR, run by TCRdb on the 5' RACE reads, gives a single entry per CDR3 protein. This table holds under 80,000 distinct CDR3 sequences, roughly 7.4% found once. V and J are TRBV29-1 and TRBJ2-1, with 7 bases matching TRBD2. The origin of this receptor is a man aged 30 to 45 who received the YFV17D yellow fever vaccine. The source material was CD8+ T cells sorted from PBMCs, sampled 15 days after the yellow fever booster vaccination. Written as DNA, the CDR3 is TGCAGCGTTGAAGGGGCGGGAGCCATCTACAATGAGCAGTTCTTC. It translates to CSVEGAGAIYNEQFF.